The clone carrying this T cell receptor beta chain was observed at least ten times. The data originate from a study of T cells in Graves' hyperthyroidism and ophthalmopathy. The CDR3 totals 17 residues. J was trimmed by 10 bases and V by 7 bases; bases with no gene match: 18. Germline lookup yields CDR1 DFQATT and CDR2 SNEGSKA (reference sequence). TCR beta CDR3 region amplification was performed from RNA transcripts. TCR CDR3 underwent first-round RT-PCR with the HTBI primer set. TCRdb re-called the multiplex PCR reads through MiXCR, storing one row per CDR3 protein. The sample carries hundreds of thousands of distinct CDR3 sequences, approximately 14% recorded once. The diagnoses drew upon clinical symptoms, serum thyroxine and TRAb, thyroid ultrasound and orbital computed tomography. Fresh peripheral blood, 7.5 to 10 ml, yielded the PBMCs.

Sequencing used blood. The TCR was taken from a woman aged 25 to 39 with Graves' hyperthyroidism that later progressed to Graves' ophthalmopathy. The chain carries TRBV20-1 and TRBJ2-1, with 14 bases lining up with TRBD2. The CDR3 DNA sequence: TGCAGTGTCACAAACAGACTAGCGGGAGGGCCATTGGAGGAGCAGTTCTTC. Protein product: CSVTNRLAGGPLEEQFF.